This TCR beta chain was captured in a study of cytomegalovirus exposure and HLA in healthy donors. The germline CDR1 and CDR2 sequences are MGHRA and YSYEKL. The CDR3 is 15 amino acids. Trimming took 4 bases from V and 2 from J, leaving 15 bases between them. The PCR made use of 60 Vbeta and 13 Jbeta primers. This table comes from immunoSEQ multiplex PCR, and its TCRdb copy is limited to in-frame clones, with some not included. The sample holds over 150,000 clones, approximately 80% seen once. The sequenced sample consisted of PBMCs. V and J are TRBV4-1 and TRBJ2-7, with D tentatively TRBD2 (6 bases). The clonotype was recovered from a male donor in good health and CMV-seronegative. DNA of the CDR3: TGCGCCAGCAGCCCAGTTAGCGGCGGTGCCTACGAGCAGTACTTC. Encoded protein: CASSPVSGGAYEQYF.